Presented here are 3 T cell receptor beta chains from one specimen sequenced in a study of Graves' ophthalmopathy and Graves' hyperthyroidism. RNA transcripts were the source from which TCR beta CDR3 regions were amplified. Scientists carried out first-round RT-PCR using HTBI primers and then a second-round multiplex PCR. From the multiplex PCR reads, TCRdb called clonotypes with MiXCR, one entry per CDR3 protein. In the table there are about 620,000 distinct CDR3 sequences, around a fifth of which are singletons. Sequences were obtained from peripheral blood. The origin of the receptors is a young woman with stable Graves' hyperthyroidism. Some clones in this sample may be carry-over from other donors' samples.

The chain carries TRBV7-2 and TRBJ1-2; TRBD1 might be the D (5 bases). From germline, CDR1 is SGHTA and CDR2 FQGNSA. The CDR3 is 14 amino acids. Trimming shortened V by 3 bases and J by 4 bases, and 12 bases separated the two germline ends. The CDR3 DNA reads TGTGCCAGCAGCTTGACCAGGGAGGGCTATGGCTACACCTTC. Its protein is CASSLTREGYGYTF.

This clonotype was counted ten times or more. The V call is TRBV6-1, the J call TRBJ2-7; unclear D gene. The CDR3 is 15 amino acids. CDR1 and CDR2 (germline): MNHNS, SASEGT. V was trimmed by 7 bases and J by 2 bases, leaving 18 bases between them. CDR3 DNA sequence: TGTGCCAGCACCGGAGCCCTGACACTTACCTACGAGCAGTACTTC. It is translated as CASTGALTLTYEQYF.

The chain employs TRBV12-3 or TRBV12-4 and TRBJ1-1, with D possibly TRBD1 on 5 matching bases. This CDR3 comprises 15 residues. The germline V and J ends were trimmed by 2 bases and 10 bases, with 20 bases remaining between them. CDR3 sequence (DNA): TGTGCCAGCAGTTTACCCTCTTCAGGGAGACCTTTAGCTTTCTTT. Protein product: CASSLPSSGRPLAFF.